Each of the 9 T cell receptor beta chains below was sequenced from the same sample in a study of CXCR3-negative and CXCR3-positive naive CD8 T cells. Study conclusions and caveats: Greater hydrophobicity was found in TRB CDR3s of CXCR3-positive naive cells than of CXCR3-negative naive cells.

Antigens for these TCRs are unknown. The authors made the TRB cDNA libraries by 5' RACE using UMI labels. TCRdb reprocessed the 5' RACE reads and keeps a single row for each CDR3 protein, giving no DNA. This sample's table has about 120,000 distinct CDR3 sequences. The sequenced material came from naive CXCR3+ CD8+ T cells from blood. The subset is: CD45RO-CCR7+CD27+CD95- naive CD8+ T cells expressing CXCR3 (TNR3+). Receptors were obtained from a human donor in good health. Some clones in this sample may be carry-over from other donors' samples.

The gene calls are TRBV6-5 and TRBJ2-2; TCRdb indicates TRBD1, and absent DNA this call remains unverified. This CDR3 comprises 16 residues. Germline CDR1 MNHEY, CDR2 SVGAGI. CDR3 amino acids: CASSYSEVGAGGELFF.

This chain links TRBV20-1 with TRBJ2-3; TCRdb indicates TRBD2, and absent DNA this call remains unverified. CDR3 length equals 14 residues. CDR1 and CDR2 (germline): DFQATT, SNEGSKA (reference sequence). The CDR3 loop reads CSAPRLAGEGTQYF.

This chain joins TRBV27 and TRBJ2-5; TCRdb returns TRBD2, unconfirmable since there is no DNA. The CDR3 consists of 14 residues. From germline, CDR1 is MNHEY and CDR2 SMNVEV (reference sequence). CDR3 loop: CASSSYPSGETQYF.

The chain recombines TRBV5-1 with TRBJ2-3. The CDR3 runs to 15 residues. Germline values: CDR1 SGHRS, CDR2 YFSETQ. The CDR3 spells CASTKRTTVADTQYF.

The chain uses TRBV7-9 and TRBJ2-2; the D call of TRBD1 rests on TCRdb alone, since no DNA is present to check it. Germline V lookup: CDR1 SEHNR, CDR2 FQNEAQ (reference sequence). CDR3 length: 14 residues. CDR3 amino acids: CASRRQGQTGELFF.

The chain combines TRBV2 with TRBJ1-3. The CDR3 consists of 14 residues. Germline CDR1 reads SNHLY; CDR2 reads FYNNEI. CDR3 amino acids: CAMQGRISGNTIYF. The variable domain in full, completed from reference TRBV2 and TRBJ1-3, reads EPEVTQTPSHQVTQMGQEVILRCVPISNHLYFYWYRQILGQKVEFLVSFYNNEISEKSEIFDDQFSVERPDGSNFTLKIRSTKLEDSAMYFCAMQGRISGNTIYFGEGSWLTVV.

The chain combines TRBV29-1 with TRBJ2-7; there is no DNA to check the TCRdb D call of TRBD2. Germline CDR1 and CDR2: SQVTM and ANQGSEA. The CDR3 extends over 14 amino acids. The CDR3 loop reads CSVVGLADSYEQYF.

This chain uses TRBV9 with TRBJ1-6; TCRdb's D call of TRBD1 is untestable without DNA. The CDR3 sequence is 15 residues long. Germline loops: CDR1 SGDLS, CDR2 YYNGEE. CDR3 sequence reads: CASSVGGTGDSPLHF.

The chain employs TRBV20-1 and TRBJ2-1; the D gene TCRdb calls, TRBD2, cannot be checked with no DNA. This CDR3 is 15 amino acids long. Per germline, CDR1 DFQATT and CDR2 SNEGSKA (reference sequence). This CDR3 reads CSARDRGLAGNEQFF.